This TCR beta chain was captured in a study of graft-versus-host responses after intestinal transplantation. Concerning this clone: The antigen remains unidentified.

Produced via immunoSEQ multiplex PCR; TCRdb's table is partial and in-frame only. This table has 75,000 to 100,000 clones, 91% appearing once. CDR3 length: 15 amino acids. V gave up 7 bases and J gave up 6 bases, with 22 bases separating them. The germline gives CDR1 SGHRS, CDR2 YFSETQ. Source: unstimulated CD4+ T cells sorted from spleen or lymph node cells, taken before transplant. V usage is TRBV5-1 and J usage is TRBJ1-2; D perhaps matches TRBD1 (6 bases). The sequence came from a human donor who was the organ donor for an intestinal transplant. Written as DNA, the CDR3 is TGCGCCAGCGGCATGGGGCCTCAGGGGTTGGATGGCTACACCTTC. Protein sequence: CASGMGPQGLDGYTF.